What follows are 8 T cell receptor beta chains derived from one specimen sequenced in a study of T cell repertoires in cytomegalovirus infection. Using its own MiXCR run on the reads, TCRdb lists one record per CDR3 protein. This table has about a million distinct CDR3 sequences, roughly 30% appearing once. Antigens for these TCRs are unknown. The specimen comprised cultured CD8+ T cells from PBMCs, sampled from culture after CMV antigen stimulation. Every receptor here comes from a human donor in good health (CMV status not recorded). Some clones in this sample may be carry-over from other donors' samples.

In DNA form, the CDR3 reads TGCAGCGTTGCGGGTCAGCCTAACACCGGGGAGCTGTTTTTT. Translated, it gives CSVAGQPNTGELFF. This chain uses TRBV29-1 with TRBJ2-2; D is uncertain. Germline CDR1 reads SQVTM; CDR2 reads ANQGSEA. Trimming left V 4 bases short and J 2 bases short, with 11 bases between. The CDR3 is made up of 14 amino acids.

This clonotype was detected a few times. The chain employs TRBV12-3 or TRBV12-4 and TRBJ2-7, with 8 positions matching TRBD1. J lost 3 bases, V lost 4 bases, and 2 bases had no gene match. This CDR3 region has 13 residues. CDR3: CASSWTGFYEQYF. The CDR3 bases are TGTGCCAGCAGTTGGACAGGGTTCTACGAGCAGTACTTC.

The chain employs TRBV12-3 or TRBV12-4 and TRBJ1-1, with unresolved D. V was shortened by 1 base and J by 3 bases, with 9 bases between the two germline ends. The length of the CDR3 is 14 residues. The DNA of the CDR3 is TGTGCCAGCAGTTTAGAATCTTGGGACACTGAAGCTTTCTTT. This codes for CASSLESWDTEAFF.

This clonotype showed up just a few times. This sequence joins TRBV12-3 or TRBV12-4 and TRBJ2-1; 7 bases are a match to TRBD1. J gave up 1 base and V 6 bases, and 9 bases lay outside the gene matches. The CDR3 spans 16 residues. For the CDR3, the DNA is TGTGCCAGCAGAAAGACAGGGAAAGGGTCCTACAATGAGCAGTTCTTC. Protein product: CASRKTGKGSYNEQFF.

This clonotype was seen a few times. The chain links TRBV12-3 or TRBV12-4 to TRBJ1-4; D possibly corresponds to TRBD1 (5 bases). The CDR3 has 14 amino acids. Deletions cut 7 bases from V and 4 bases from J, with 13 bases between. For the CDR3, the DNA is TGTGCCAGCACTTGGGGGAGGCTTAATGAAAAACTGTTTTTT. Its translation: CASTWGRLNEKLFF.

This clonotype was seen a handful of times. The genes are TRBV6-2 or TRBV6-3 and TRBJ2-7; TRBD2 is a possible D gene (6 bases). The V end was cut by 6 bases, the J end by 2 bases, with 11 bases between. Per the germline V gene, CDR1 is MNHEY and CDR2 is SVGEGT. The CDR3 is made up of 13 amino acids. In nucleotides, the CDR3 is TGTGCCAGCAGGGCGGAGGGGACCTACGAGCAGTACGTC. Its protein is CASRAEGTYEQYV.

This clonotype has just a few counts. The chain uses TRBV2 and TRBJ1-2; TRBD1 matches at 8 bases. The junction had 9 bases not matched to a gene; V was cut back by 3 bases and J by 6 bases. This CDR3 comprises 15 residues. Germline loops: CDR1 SNHLY, CDR2 FYNNEI. The CDR3 region is CASSERGRGRDGYTF. The CDR3 nucleotides are TGTGCCAGCAGTGAGCGGGGCAGGGGGCGTGATGGCTACACCTTC.

The chain joins TRBV15 to TRBJ1-2; 7 nucleotides match TRBD1. This CDR3 comprises 16 residues. CDR1 is LNHNV, CDR2 YYDKDF, per germline (reference sequence). The ends lost 5 bases at V and 4 bases at J; junction bases unmatched: 13. The CDR3 sequence is CATSSRQGRLGYGYTF. The CDR3 DNA reads as TGTGCCACCAGCTCCCGACAGGGTCGGTTAGGCTATGGCTACACCTTC. Variable domain in full (rest from reference TRBV15 and TRBJ1-2): DAMVIQNPRYQVTQFGKPVTLSCSQTLNHNVMYWYQQKSSQAPKLLFHYYDKDFNNEADTPDNFQSRRPNTSFCFLDIRSPGLGDTAMYLCATSSRQGRLGYGYTFGSGTRLTVV.